These 8 T cell receptor beta chains were sequenced from one sample in a study of blood T cell repertoires in COVID-19. TCRdb keeps only in-frame clones here, not all; method: immunoSEQ multiplex PCR. This table has over 110,000 clones, around 72% appearing once. The source material was peripheral blood. The receptors originated from a woman aged 55-70 years with acute or convalescent COVID-19.

This clone was counted a single time. The chain joins TRBV14 to TRBJ2-6; D is perhaps TRBD2 (5 bases). From germline, CDR1 is SGHDN and CDR2 FVKESK. Between the trimmed V and J ends, which lost 4 bases and 2 bases, there was a span of 12 bases. The CDR3 consists of 16 residues. The CDR3 DNA follows: TGTGCCAGCAGCCCGCCCGGACTCCCTGGGGCCAACGTCCTGACTTTC. Protein product: CASSPPGLPGANVLTF.

The V gene is TRBV5-1, the J gene TRBJ1-2; D not resolved. CDR1 and CDR2 from the germline V gene are SGHRS and YFSETQ. CDR3 size: 11 residues. V was clipped by 5 bases and J by 5 bases, with 7 bases between them. CDR3 sequence reads: CASSSGYGYTF. The CDR3 bases are TGCGCCAGCAGTAGCGGGTATGGCTACACCTTC.

This clone was counted a single time. The chain combines TRBV28 with TRBJ1-1; D is perhaps TRBD1 (6 bases). The V gene's germline CDR1 is MDHEN and CDR2 SYDVKM. The V end was cut by 4 bases, the J end by 6 bases, with 18 bases between. The CDR3 covers 15 residues. This CDR3 is CASSSPTGSPSEAFF. In DNA form, the CDR3 reads TGTGCCAGCAGTTCTCCAACAGGGAGCCCTTCTGAAGCTTTCTTT.

The V gene is TRBV30, the J gene TRBJ2-1; D unclear. Germline V CDR1 and CDR2: GTSNPN, SVGIG (reference sequence). V lost 5 bases and J 9 bases, leaving 5 bases between the germline ends. The CDR3 runs to 9 residues. The DNA for the CDR3 is TGTGCCTGGGGCGTTGAGCAGTTCTTC. It encodes CAWGVEQFF.

This chain joins TRBV27 and TRBJ1-6; 7 bases map to TRBD1. The CDR3 covers 15 residues. The J segment lost 3 bases and the V segment lost 5 bases, leaving 4 bases of the junction unmatched. The germline V gene has CDR1 MNHEY and CDR2 SMNVEV (reference sequence). The CDR3 DNA is TGTGCCAGCAGTACCCCAGGGGGCTATAATTCACCCCTCCACTTT. The encoded protein is CASSTPGGYNSPLHF.

For this clone: Other DNA sequences in this sample translate to the same CDR3. V and J are TRBV6-5 and TRBJ2-7, with TRBD1 matching over 9 bases. The CDR3 totals 15 residues. Germline lookup yields CDR1 MNHEY and CDR2 SVGAGI. V was pared by 0 bases and J by 2 bases, with 2 bases of the junction left unmatched. CDR3 sequence: CASSYSGTGTYEQYF. CDR3 nucleotides: TGTGCCAGCAGTTACTCCGGGACAGGGACCTACGAGCAGTACTTC.

The chain carries TRBV3-1 (or the pseudogene TRBV3-2) and TRBJ1-1, with D uncertain. This CDR3 comprises 13 residues. From germline, CDR1 is LGHDT and CDR2 YNNKEL (reference sequence). Trimming shortened V by 8 bases and J by 1 base, and 11 bases separated the two germline ends. CDR3 region: CASSRVPNTEAFF. The CDR3 DNA follows: TGTGCCAGCTCTCGGGTCCCGAACACTGAAGCTTTCTTT.

This chain joins TRBV9 and TRBJ2-2, with a possible D match to TRBD2 (5 bases). CDR3 size: 13 residues. CDR1 and CDR2 (germline): SGDLS, YYNGEE. Trimming removed 3 bases at V and 6 bases at J, with 9 bases between. The CDR3 sequence: CASSGRGPGELFF. CDR3 bases: TGTGCCAGCAGCGGCCGGGGTCCCGGGGAGCTGTTTTTT.